The 16 T cell receptor beta chains listed next were all sequenced from one sample in a study of early T cells in non-severe SARS-CoV-2 infection. MiXCR was run by TCRdb on the 5' RACE reads, yielding one entry per CDR3 protein. In the table there are some 100,000 distinct CDR3 sequences, roughly 14% of which are singletons. Input material: whole blood. Receptors originate from an adult who was a healthcare worker with PCR-confirmed SARS-CoV-2 infection or an uninfected control (not recorded which).

This clonotype has more than one count but fewer than ten. The chain couples TRBV10-3 to TRBJ2-5; D perhaps matches TRBD2 (6 bases). Trimming pared 7 bases from V and 4 bases from J, leaving 13 bases between. CDR3 length: 13 amino acids. Germline CDR1 is ENHRY and CDR2 is SYGVKD. The CDR3 sequence is CAITREMGETQYF. For the CDR3, the DNA is TGTGCCATCACCCGGGAGATGGGAGAGACCCAGTACTTC.

The CDR3 reads CSARDPSGARTDTQYF. The CDR3 DNA is TGCAGTGCTAGAGATCCTAGCGGGGCGCGCACAGATACGCAGTATTTT. This sequence joins TRBV20-1 and TRBJ2-3; 9 nucleotides line up with TRBD2. V dropped 0 bases and J dropped 1; count of bases not matched to a gene: 5. Germline V gives CDR1 DFQATT, CDR2 SNEGSKA (reference sequence). The CDR3 covers 16 residues.

The chain links TRBV6-6 to TRBJ1-2; D not certain. This CDR3 contains 12 residues. Germline V gene data show CDR1 as MNHNY and CDR2 as SVGAGI (reference sequence). V was shortened by 2 bases and J by 6 bases, with 7 bases between the two germline ends. The CDR3 here is CASSYVADGYTF. DNA of the CDR3: TGTGCCAGCAGTTACGTCGCCGATGGCTACACCTTC.

The sample holds many counts of this clonotype. The CDR3 region is CASSQDPGSGNTIYF. CDR3 coding DNA: TGTGCCAGCAGCCAAGACCCGGGCTCTGGAAACACCATATATTTT. The V call is TRBV3-1, the J call TRBJ1-3; D uncertain. The CDR3 covers 15 residues. Trimming stripped 0 bases from V and 0 bases from J, with 6 bases between. CDR1 LGHDT and CDR2 YNNKEL come from the germline V gene (reference sequence).

The rearrangement joins TRBV12-3 or TRBV12-4 to TRBJ1-4; no firm D call. This CDR3 is 14 amino acids long. The germline V and J ends were trimmed by 3 bases and 1 base, with 6 bases remaining between them. The CDR3 coding sequence is TGTGCCAGCAGTTTTACCAGAACTAATGAAAAACTGTTTTTT. This codes for CASSFTRTNEKLFF.

The table lists this clonotype with a few counts. The V call is TRBV18, the J call TRBJ2-7; 7 positions agree with TRBD1. Looked up from germline, CDR1 is KGHSH and CDR2 is LQKENI. The CDR3 totals 18 residues. V lost 3 bases, J lost 2 bases, and 16 bases stayed unmatched. CDR3 bases: TGTGCCAGCTCACCGGCCGGTACAGGGACAGATGTTACCTACGAGCAGTACGTC. Amino acid sequence: CASSPAGTGTDVTYEQYV.

A note on this clonotype: This may stem from a read error, because a much larger clone lies one nucleotide away. This sequence joins TRBV7-6 and TRBJ2-2, with a weak D call TRBD2 (6 bases). This CDR3 spans 15 amino acids. Germline CDR1 SGHVS, CDR2 FNYEAQ. The CDR3 coding sequence is TGTGCCAGCAGCCACCGGGGGTCGGACACCGAGGAGCTGTTTTTT. Amino acid sequence: CASSHRGSDTEELFF.

This clonotype was counted only a few times. This chain connects TRBV29-1 to TRBJ1-5, with TRBD1 matching 7 bases. CDR1 and CDR2 from the germline V gene are SQVTM and ANQGSEA. V was pared by 7 bases and J by 0 bases, with 3 bases of the junction left unmatched. The CDR3 extends over 13 amino acids. The chain's CDR3 is CSAGTDSNQPQHF. CDR3 DNA: TGCAGCGCTGGGACAGATAGCAATCAGCCCCAGCATTTT.

This clonotype was detected only a few times. V gene TRBV12-3 or TRBV12-4 combines with J gene TRBJ2-1, with a possible D match to TRBD2 (6 bases). The CDR3 loop spans 17 amino acids. V lost 5 bases, J lost 0 bases, and 17 bases lay in between. In DNA, the CDR3 is TGTGCCAGCAGTCCCCGGGACTCTCCGAGCTCCTACAATGAGCAGTTCTTC. Amino acid sequence: CASSPRDSPSSYNEQFF.

This clonotype was detected a few times. The chain joins TRBV7-6 to TRBJ2-2; D remains unclear. Germline V gene lookup returns CDR1 SGHVS and CDR2 FNYEAQ. There are 14 residues in the CDR3. The V end was cut by 4 bases, the J end by 3 bases, with 9 bases between. The CDR3 sequence is CASSSDLDTGELFF. DNA of the CDR3: TGTGCCAGCAGCTCGGACCTGGACACCGGGGAGCTGTTTTTT.

In this sample, this clonotype turned up a few times. The chain employs TRBV29-1 and TRBJ1-5; D might be TRBD1 (5 bases). Between the trimmed V and J ends, which lost 4 bases and 0 bases, there was a span of 13 bases. CDR1 is SQVTM and CDR2 is ANQGSEA in the germline V gene. The CDR3 is 15 residues long. CDR3 sequence: CSVASTVNSNQPQHF. The CDR3, as DNA: TGCAGCGTTGCCTCGACAGTTAATAGCAATCAGCCCCAGCATTTT.

This clonotype was seen a handful of times. The chain links TRBV6-6 to TRBJ2-7; unclear D gene. The CDR3 is 14 amino acids. Germline V gene data show CDR1 as MNHNY and CDR2 as SVGAGI (reference sequence). Trimming left V 2 bases short and J 4 bases short, with 12 bases between. In DNA form, the CDR3 reads TGTGCCAGCAGTTACAGCCAGGCAAGTTACGAGCAGTACGTC. Translated, it gives CASSYSQASYEQYV.

V gene TRBV5-8 combines with J gene TRBJ1-6; D is perhaps TRBD1 (5 bases). The CDR3 has 14 amino acids. CDR1 is SGHTS, CDR2 YDEGEE, per germline. Trimming removed 2 bases at V and 9 bases at J, with 12 bases between. This chain's CDR3 is CASSLGVLFSPLHF. The CDR3 DNA reads TGTGCCAGCAGCTTAGGGGTATTGTTTTCACCCCTCCACTTT.

The rearrangement links TRBV11-2 to TRBJ2-4; 7 bases are a match to TRBD2. This CDR3 region has 15 residues. J gave up 0 bases and V 6 bases, and 5 bases lay outside the gene matches. Germline V CDR1 and CDR2: SGHAT, FQNNGV. CDR3 region: CASSGTTKAKNIQYF. The CDR3 coding sequence is TGTGCCAGCAGTGGGACTACCAAAGCCAAAAACATTCAGTACTTC. The entire variable domain, with the rest obtained from reference TRBV11-2 and TRBJ2-4, is as follows: EAGVAQSPRYKIIEKRQSVAFWCNPISGHATLYWYQQILGQGPKLLIQFQNNGVVDDSQLPKDRFSAERLKGVDSTLKIQPAKLEDSAVYLCASSGTTKAKNIQYFGAGTRLSVL.

This chain connects TRBV3-1 to TRBJ2-2; D is uncertain. Trimming stripped 3 bases from V and 7 bases from J, with 12 bases between. This CDR3 has 14 amino acids. Germline assignment: CDR1 LGHDT and CDR2 YNNKEL (reference sequence). The CDR3 sequence is CASSQPIPSGELFF. CDR3 coding DNA: TGTGCCAGCAGCCAGCCCATACCCAGCGGGGAGCTGTTTTTT. Full variable domain (missing parts from reference TRBV3-1 and TRBJ2-2): DTAVSQTPKYLVTQMGNDKSIKCEQNLGHDTMYWYKQDSKKFLKIMFSYNNKELIINETVPNRFSPKSPDKAHLNLHINSLELGDSAVYFCASSQPIPSGELFFGEGSRLTVL.

The chain carries TRBV21-1 and TRBJ1-1. TRBV21-1 is recorded as a pseudogene. There are 16 residues in the CDR3. CDR3 DNA sequence: TGTGCCAGCAGCAAAGCGGCACTAGGAGGGAGGACTGAAGCTTTCTTT. Translated: CASSKAALGGRTEAFF.